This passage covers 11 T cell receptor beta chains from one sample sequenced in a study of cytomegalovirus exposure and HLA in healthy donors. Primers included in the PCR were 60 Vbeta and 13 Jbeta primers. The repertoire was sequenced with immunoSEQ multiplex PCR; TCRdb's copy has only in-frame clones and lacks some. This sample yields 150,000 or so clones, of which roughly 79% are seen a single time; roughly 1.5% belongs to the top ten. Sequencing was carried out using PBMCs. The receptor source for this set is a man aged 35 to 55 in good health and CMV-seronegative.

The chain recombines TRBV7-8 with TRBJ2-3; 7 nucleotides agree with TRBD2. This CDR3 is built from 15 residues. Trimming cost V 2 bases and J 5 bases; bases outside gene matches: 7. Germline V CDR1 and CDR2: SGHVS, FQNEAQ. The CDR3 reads CASSLWGGSGDTQYF. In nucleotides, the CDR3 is TGTGCCAGCAGCTTATGGGGGGGGAGTGGAGATACGCAGTATTTT. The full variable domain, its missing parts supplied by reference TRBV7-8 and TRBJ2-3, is GAGVSQSPRYKVAKRGQDVALRCDPISGHVSLFWYQQALGQGPEFLTYFQNEAQLDKSGLPSDRFFAERPEGSVSTLKIQRTQQEDSAVYLCASSLWGGSGDTQYFGPGTRLTVL.

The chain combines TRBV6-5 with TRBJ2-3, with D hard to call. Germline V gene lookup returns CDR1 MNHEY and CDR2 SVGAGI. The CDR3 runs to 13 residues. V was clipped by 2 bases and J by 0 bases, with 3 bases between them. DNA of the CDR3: TGTGCCAGCAGTTACGGCAGCACAGATACGCAGTATTTT. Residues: CASSYGSTDTQYF.

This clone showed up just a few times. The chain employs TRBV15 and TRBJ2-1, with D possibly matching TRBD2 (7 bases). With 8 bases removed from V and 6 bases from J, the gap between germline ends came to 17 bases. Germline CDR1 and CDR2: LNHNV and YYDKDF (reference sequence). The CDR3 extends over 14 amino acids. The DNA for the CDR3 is TGTGCCACCGGGAGGGGTGGCAGGGGCAATGAGCAGTTCTTC. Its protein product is CATGRGGRGNEQFF.

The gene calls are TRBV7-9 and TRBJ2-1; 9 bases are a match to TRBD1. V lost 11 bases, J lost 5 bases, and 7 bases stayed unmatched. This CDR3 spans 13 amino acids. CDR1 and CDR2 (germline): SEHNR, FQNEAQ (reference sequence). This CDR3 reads CAGSGQGHNEQFF. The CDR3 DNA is TGTGCCGGCTCGGGACAGGGACACAATGAGCAGTTCTTC. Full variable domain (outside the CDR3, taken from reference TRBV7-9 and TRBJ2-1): DTGVSQNPRHKITKRGQNVTFRCDPISEHNRLYWYRQTLGQGPEFLTYFQNEAQLEKSRLLSDRFSAERPKGSFSTLEIQRTEQGDSAMYLCAGSGQGHNEQFFGPGTRLTVL.

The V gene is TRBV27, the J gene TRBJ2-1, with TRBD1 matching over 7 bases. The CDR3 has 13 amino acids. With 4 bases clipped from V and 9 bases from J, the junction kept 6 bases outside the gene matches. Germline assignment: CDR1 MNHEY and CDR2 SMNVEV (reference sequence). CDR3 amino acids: CASSYRGGAEQFF. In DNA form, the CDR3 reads TGTGCCAGCAGTTACCGAGGGGGCGCTGAGCAGTTCTTC.

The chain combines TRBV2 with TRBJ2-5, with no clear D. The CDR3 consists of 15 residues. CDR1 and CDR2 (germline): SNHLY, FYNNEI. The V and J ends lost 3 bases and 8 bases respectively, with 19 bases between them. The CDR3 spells CASSDQQMPKSTQYF. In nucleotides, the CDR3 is TGTGCCAGCAGTGATCAACAGATGCCAAAGAGTACCCAGTACTTC. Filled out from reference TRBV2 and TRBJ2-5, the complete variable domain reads EPEVTQTPSHQVTQMGQEVILRCVPISNHLYFYWYRQILGQKVEFLVSFYNNEISEKSEIFDDQFSVERPDGSNFTLKIRSTKLEDSAMYFCASSDQQMPKSTQYFGPGTRLLVL.

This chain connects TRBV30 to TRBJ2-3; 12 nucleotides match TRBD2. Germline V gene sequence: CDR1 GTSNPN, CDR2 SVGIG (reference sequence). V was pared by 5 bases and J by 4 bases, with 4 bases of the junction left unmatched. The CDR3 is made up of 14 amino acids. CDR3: CAWLLAGGADTQYF. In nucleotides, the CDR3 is TGTGCCTGGCTGCTAGCGGGAGGGGCAGATACGCAGTATTTT.

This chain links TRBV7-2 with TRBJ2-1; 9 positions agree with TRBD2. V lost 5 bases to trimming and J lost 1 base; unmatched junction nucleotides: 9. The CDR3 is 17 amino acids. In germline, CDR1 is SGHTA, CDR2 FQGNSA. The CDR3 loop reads CASSTGLAGVSYNEQFF. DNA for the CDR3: TGTGCCAGCAGCACCGGTTTAGCGGGAGTTTCCTACAATGAGCAGTTCTTC.

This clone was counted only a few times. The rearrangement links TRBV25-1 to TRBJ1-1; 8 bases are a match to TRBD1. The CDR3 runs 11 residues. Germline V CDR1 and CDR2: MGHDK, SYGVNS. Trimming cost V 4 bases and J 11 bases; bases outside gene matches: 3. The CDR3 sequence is CASSGDRRAFF. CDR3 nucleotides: TGTGCCAGCAGTGGGGACAGGAGGGCTTTCTTT.

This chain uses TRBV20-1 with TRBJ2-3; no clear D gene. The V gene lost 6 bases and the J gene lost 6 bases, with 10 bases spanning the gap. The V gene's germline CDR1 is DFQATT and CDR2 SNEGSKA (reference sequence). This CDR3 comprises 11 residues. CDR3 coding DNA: TGCAGTGCCCCAACTTCGGATACGCAGTATTTT. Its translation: CSAPTSDTQYF.

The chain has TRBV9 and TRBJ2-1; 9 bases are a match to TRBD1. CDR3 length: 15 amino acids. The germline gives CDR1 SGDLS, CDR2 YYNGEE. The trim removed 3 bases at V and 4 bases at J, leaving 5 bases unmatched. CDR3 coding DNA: TGTGCCAGCAGCGCGGACAGGGGCAATTACAATGAGCAGTTCTTC. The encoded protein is CASSADRGNYNEQFF.